This entry features one T cell receptor beta chain sequence. These data originate in a study of cytomegalovirus exposure and HLA in healthy donors. Trimming shortened V by 4 bases and J by 5 bases, and 21 bases separated the two germline ends. The CDR3 totals 16 residues. CDR1 is SGHRS and CDR2 is YFSETQ in the germline V gene. Sequenced by immunoSEQ multiplex PCR; TCRdb stores in-frame clones only, minus some. The top ten clones hold about 1.9% of a sample with about 120,000 clones, 70% to 90% of them seen once. The sequence came from a woman between 18 and 29 years old in good health and CMV-seronegative. The V call is TRBV5-1, the J call TRBJ1-2; tentative D call: TRBD1 (6 bases). The sequenced sample was PBMCs. The CDR3 sequence: CASSANTGRGEYGYTF. CDR3 bases: TGCGCCAGCAGCGCCAATACAGGGAGAGGGGAATATGGCTACACCTTC.